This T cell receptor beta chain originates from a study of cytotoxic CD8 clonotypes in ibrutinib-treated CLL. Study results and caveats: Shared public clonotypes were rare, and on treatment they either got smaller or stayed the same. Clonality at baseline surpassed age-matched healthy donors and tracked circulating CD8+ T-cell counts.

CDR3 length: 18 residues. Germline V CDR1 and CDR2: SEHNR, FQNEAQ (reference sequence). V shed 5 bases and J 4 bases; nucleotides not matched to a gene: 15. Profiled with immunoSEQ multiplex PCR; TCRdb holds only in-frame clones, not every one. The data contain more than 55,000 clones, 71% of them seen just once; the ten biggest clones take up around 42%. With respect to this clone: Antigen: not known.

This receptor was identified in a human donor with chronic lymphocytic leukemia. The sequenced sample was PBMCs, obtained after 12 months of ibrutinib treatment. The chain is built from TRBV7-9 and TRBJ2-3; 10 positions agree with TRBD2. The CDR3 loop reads CASSAHRLAGGSSDTQYF. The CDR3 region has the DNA TGTGCCAGCAGCGCCCACCGTTTAGCGGGAGGTTCCTCAGATACGCAGTATTTT.